This T cell receptor (beta chain) was sequenced in a study of regulatory T cells in long-lasting Graves disease. V dropped 4 bases and J dropped 6 bases, with 18 bases sitting between them. The germline CDR1 and CDR2 sequences are SGHVS and FQNEAQ. CDR3 length: 15 residues. This clonotype was detected many times. Sample time point: newly diagnosed GD, antithyroid drugs for less than 3 months. RNA from PBMCs was the source of the TCR library. Building the TCR beta libraries relied on iRepertoire HTBI primers, and CDR3 regions underwent Arm-PCR. Via MiXCR, TCRdb re-called the multiplex PCR reads, giving one row per CDR3 protein. In the table there are approximately 440,000 distinct CDR3 sequences, under 20% of which are singletons. These data were also filed under a second study, of T cells in Graves' hyperthyroidism and ophthalmopathy. That study adds: In the first-round RT-PCR of the TCR CDR3, the HTBI primer set was used.

The TCR comes from a man aged 35 to 55 with Graves disease. The starting material was peripheral blood mononuclear cells (PBMCs), obtained at new diagnosis, from a patient treated with antithyroid drugs. The J gene is TRBJ1-1, the V gene TRBV7-8, with D maybe TRBD1 (5 bases). CDR3 sequence: CASSSRQGLIAEAFF. For the CDR3, the DNA is TGTGCCAGCAGCTCTCGGCAGGGATTGATCGCTGAAGCTTTCTTT.